Listed below are T cell receptor beta chains from one sample, sequenced in a study of OX40 agonist ivuxolimab in advanced cancers. The protocol was immunoSEQ multiplex PCR, while the TCRdb copy is restricted to in-frame clones and leaves out a portion. The table shows 90,000 or so clones, with just under 90% occurring only once. The sample was CD4+ or CD8+ T cells sorted from blood, taken in a trial of the OX40 agonist ivuxolimab. The origin of the receptors is an adult with an advanced solid tumor such as melanoma, head and neck, liver or kidney cancer. CDR3s include the opening cysteine and the closing phenylalanine or tryptophan. D genes are given only for firm matches. The size of a clone is reported for some rows only, either as once, few or many, or as a class for expanded clones.

TRBD1	TRBJ2-7	few	TRBV6-6	CASSSGQVAGEQYF	TGTGCCAGCAGTTCCGGACAGGTGGCGGGCGAGCAGTACTTC
TRBD1	TRBJ2-1	NA	TRBV11-2	CASSFGTERFF	TGTGCCAGCAGCTTTGGGACAGAGAGGTTCTTC
NA	TRBJ2-5	NA	TRBV6-1	CASSEGDSAQETQYF	TGTGCCAGCAGTGAAGGGGATTCGGCCCAAGAGACCCAGTACTTC
NA	TRBJ1-4	NA	TRBV7-2	CASSRDRGNEKLFF	TGTGCCAGCAGCCGGGACCGCGGGAATGAAAAACTGTTTTTT
NA	TRBJ1-1	NA	TRBV6-1	CASSRTQGVEAFF	TGTGCCAGCAGCAGGACTCAGGGCGTTGAAGCTTTCTTT
NA	TRBJ2-7	NA	TRBV29-1	CSVDLGQGGYEQYF	TGCAGCGTTGATTTAGGGCAGGGGGGCTACGAGCAGTACTTC
NA	TRBJ1-3	NA	TRBV9	CASSVVGSSGNTIYF	TGTGCCAGCAGCGTAGTTGGTAGCTCTGGAAACACCATATATTTT
NA	TRBJ2-7	NA	TRBV6-1	CASSERFRDKSEQYF	TGTGCCAGCAGTGAACGGTTTAGGGATAAGAGCGAGCAGTACTTC
NA	TRBJ1-1	NA	TRBV27	CASSHARKDPTEAFF	TGTGCCAGCAGTCACGCCAGAAAGGACCCCACTGAAGCTTTCTTT
TRBD1	TRBJ2-7	NA	TRBV7-3	CASSEGTGSSYEQYF	TGTGCCAGCAGCGAAGGGACAGGGAGCTCCTACGAGCAGTACTTC
NA	TRBJ2-3	few	TRBV11-2	CASSLNSPDTQYF	TGTGCCAGCAGCCTCAATAGCCCAGATACGCAGTATTTT
TRBD2	TRBJ2-3	few	TRBV19	CASNELAGGRDTQYF	TGTGCCAGTAACGAACTAGCGGGGGGGCGAGATACGCAGTATTTT
TRBD1	TRBJ2-3	NA	TRBV11-2	CASSTGGITDTQYF	TGTGCCAGCAGTACAGGGGGGATCACAGATACGCAGTATTTT
NA	TRBJ2-1	NA	TRBV18	CASSLATDYNEQFF	TGTGCCAGCTCACTCGCGACGGACTACAATGAGCAGTTCTTC
TRBD1	TRBJ2-5	NA	TRBV14	CASSPGQQETQYF	TGTGCCAGCAGCCCGGGACAGCAAGAGACCCAGTACTTC
TRBD1	TRBJ2-1	NA	TRBV5-1	CASSLEQGALNEQFF	TGCGCCAGCAGCTTGGAACAGGGGGCGTTAAATGAGCAGTTCTTC
NA	TRBJ2-5	NA	TRBV5-1	CASKGGGVRLETQYF	TGCGCCAGCAAGGGAGGGGGTGTTCGGTTAGAGACCCAGTACTTC
NA	TRBJ2-7	NA	TRBV6-1	CATSREGYYEQYF	TGTGCCACCTCGAGAGAGGGCTACTACGAGCAGTACTTC
NA	TRBJ2-3	once	TRBV5-4	CASSLASEAGFTDTQYF	TGTGCCAGCAGCTTGGCCTCTGAAGCGGGCTTCACAGATACGCAGTATTTT
TRBD2	TRBJ2-2	NA	TRBV2	CASTHGLAGGTGELFF	TGTGCCAGCACTCACGGGCTAGCGGGGGGTACCGGGGAGCTGTTTTTT
TRBD1	TRBJ1-3	NA	TRBV11-2	CASSPIGGGNTIYF	TGTGCCAGCAGCCCCATAGGGGGCGGAAACACCATATATTTT
NA	TRBJ2-7	NA	TRBV27	CASRGSGLSAEQYF	TGTGCCAGCAGGGGGTCGGGCCTCTCAGCGGAGCAGTACTTC
NA	TRBJ2-7	NA	TRBV19	CASSSKGAYEQYF	TGTGCCAGTAGTTCCAAGGGGGCCTACGAGCAGTACTTC
NA	TRBJ2-7	NA	TRBV7-9	CASSHKNSYEQYF	TGTGCCAGCAGCCACAAGAACTCCTACGAGCAGTACTTC
NA	TRBJ1-3	once	TRBV18	CASSPQGRGNTIYF	TGTGCCAGCTCACCACAAGGGCGTGGAAACACCATATATTTT
NA	TRBJ2-1	NA	TRBV19	CASSMGVSYNEQFF	TGTGCCAGTAGTATGGGGGTCAGCTACAATGAGCAGTTCTTC
NA	TRBJ2-3	NA	TRBV5-8	CASSIGRASTDTQYF	TGTGCCAGCAGCATCGGACGGGCGAGCACAGATACGCAGTATTTT
NA	TRBJ2-7	NA	TRBV2	CASTLGHPSTLDF	TGTGCCAGCACCCTGGGACATCCCTCTACGCTAGACTTC
NA	TRBJ2-1	NA	TRBV18	CASSPLESNEQFF	TGTGCCAGCTCACCATTAGAGTCCAATGAGCAGTTCTTC
NA	TRBJ1-5	NA	TRBV10-3	CAISEDSHPNQPQHF	TGTGCCATCAGTGAGGACAGCCATCCTAATCAGCCCCAGCATTTT
TRBD1	TRBJ1-1	NA	TRBV7-9	CATNQGANTEAFF	TGTGCCACTAACCAGGGGGCAAACACTGAAGCTTTCTTT
TRBD2	TRBJ2-1	NA	TRBV11-3	CASSFSGRTYNEQFF	TGTGCCAGCAGCTTTAGCGGGAGAACCTACAATGAGCAGTTCTTC
TRBD2	TRBJ2-5	few	TRBV4-2	CASSQGSSGRSQETQYF	TGTGCCAGCAGCCAAGGGTCTAGCGGGCGCTCCCAAGAGACCCAGTACTTC
TRBD2	TRBJ2-3	NA	TRBV7-7	CASSYLSQGASGGPADTQYF	TGTGCTAGCAGCTACCTATCACAGGGGGCTAGCGGGGGGCCAGCAGATACGCAGTATTTT
NA	TRBJ1-1	NA	TRBV30	CAWSVPGLNTEAFF	TGTGCCTGGAGTGTACCTGGGCTGAACACTGAAGCTTTCTTT
NA	TRBJ1-6	few	TRBV7-3	CASSLLGQGNSPLHF	TGTGCCAGCAGCTTACTCGGTCAGGGGAATTCACCCCTCCACTTT
NA	TRBJ1-1	NA	TRBV4-1	CASSSRGTEAFF	TGCGCCAGCAGCTCAAGGGGCACTGAAGCTTTCTTT
NA	TRBJ2-3	NA	TRBV4-1	CASSQGLSARADTQYF	TGCGCCAGCAGCCAGGGACTCTCAGCACGGGCAGATACGCAGTATTTT
TRBD2	TRBJ2-3	NA	TRBV2	CASSLAGFNTDTQYF	TGTGCCAGCAGTTTAGCGGGGTTTAACACAGATACGCAGTATTTT
NA	TRBJ2-7	few	TRBV19	CASSATFHGQQYF	TGTGCCAGTAGTGCGACATTCCATGGCCAGCAGTACTTC
NA	TRBJ1-1	NA	TRBV2	CASSEARTEAFF	TGTGCCAGCAGTGAAGCCCGCACTGAAGCTTTCTTT
TRBD1	TRBJ1-2	once	TRBV19	CASSPGGQGGGYTF	TGTGCCAGTAGCCCCGGAGGACAGGGAGGTGGCTACACCTTC
NA	TRBJ2-7	NA	TRBV7-9	CASSLNRAEEQYF	TGTGCCAGCAGCTTAAATCGGGCCGAGGAGCAGTACTTC
NA	TRBJ2-3	NA	TRBV11-2	CASSLGGPSTDTQYF	TGTGCCAGCAGCCTCGGCGGGCCTAGCACAGATACGCAGTATTTT
NA	TRBJ2-7	NA	TRBV11-2	CASSLALQVKRDYEQYF	TGTGCCAGCAGCTTAGCGTTACAGGTCAAGAGGGACTACGAGCAGTACTTC
TRBD1	TRBJ2-3	once	TRBV27	CASRVTGDLSTDTQYF	TGTGCCAGCAGAGTAACAGGGGACCTTAGCACAGATACGCAGTATTTT
NA	TRBJ2-5	NA	TRBV5-4	CASSLAPPGAQYF	TGTGCCAGCAGCTTGGCACCCCCGGGGGCCCAGTACTTC
NA	TRBJ2-5	NA	TRBV30	CAWGMREETQYF	TGTGCCTGGGGCATGAGAGAAGAGACCCAGTACTTC
TRBD2	TRBJ2-5	NA	TRBV18	CASSRSGRETQYF	TGTGCCAGCTCACGTAGCGGGAGAGAGACCCAGTACTTC
NA	TRBJ2-7	NA	TRBV21-1	CASSRDPRQVPYEQYF	TGTGCCAGCAGCAGGGACCCTCGACAGGTCCCCTACGAGCAGTACTTC
NA	TRBJ2-7	few	TRBV6-4	CASLSPGNEQYF	TGTGCCAGCCTAAGTCCGGGAAACGAGCAGTACTTC
TRBD1	TRBJ1-2	NA	TRBV2	CASSSGQANYGYTF	TGTGCCAGCAGTTCGGGACAGGCCAACTATGGCTACACCTTC
TRBD1	TRBJ2-3	NA	TRBV18	CASSPIGTDTDTQYF	TGTGCCAGCTCACCAATCGGGACAGACACAGATACGCAGTATTTT
NA	TRBJ2-7	NA	TRBV19	CASSSGPSSYEQYF	TGTGCCAGTAGTTCCGGGCCTAGCTCCTACGAGCAGTACTTC
NA	TRBJ2-3	NA	TRBV18	CASSSGEDTQYF	TGTGCCAGCTCTTCCGGCGAAGATACGCAGTATTTT
NA	TRBJ2-2	NA	TRBV5-1	CASSLEGLNTGELFF	TGCGCCAGCAGCTTGGAGGGCCTGAACACCGGGGAGCTGTTTTTT
TRBD1	TRBJ1-3	NA	TRBV7-7	CASSATGGEDTIYF	TGTGCCAGCAGCGCAACAGGGGGCGAAGACACCATATATTTT
TRBD2	TRBJ2-7	few	TRBV5-5	CASSLREGLEQYF	TGTGCCAGCAGTTTGCGGGAGGGCCTCGAGCAGTACTTC
NA	TRBJ1-3	once	TRBV7-6	CASSLDTSGNTIYF	TGTGCCAGCAGCTTAGACACCTCTGGAAACACCATATATTTT
NA	TRBJ2-5	NA	TRBV18	CASSPYSFPQETQYF	TGTGCCAGCTCACCGTACAGTTTCCCACAAGAGACCCAGTACTTC